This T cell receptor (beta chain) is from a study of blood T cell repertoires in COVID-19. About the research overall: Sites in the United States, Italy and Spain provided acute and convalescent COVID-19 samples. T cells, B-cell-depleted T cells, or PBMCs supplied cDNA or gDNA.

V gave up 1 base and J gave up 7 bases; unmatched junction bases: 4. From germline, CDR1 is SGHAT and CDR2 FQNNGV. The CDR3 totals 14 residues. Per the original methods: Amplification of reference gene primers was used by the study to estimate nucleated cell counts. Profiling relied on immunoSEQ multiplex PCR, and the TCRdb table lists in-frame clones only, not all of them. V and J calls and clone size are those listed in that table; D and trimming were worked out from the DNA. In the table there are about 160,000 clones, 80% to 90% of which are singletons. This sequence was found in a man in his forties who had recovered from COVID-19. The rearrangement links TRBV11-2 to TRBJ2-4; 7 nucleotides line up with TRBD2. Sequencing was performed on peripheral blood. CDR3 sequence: CASSLVGGLNIQYF. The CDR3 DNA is TGTGCCAGCAGCTTAGTGGGAGGGCTGAACATTCAGTACTTC.